The 11 T cell receptor beta chains given below trace back to one sample, sequenced in a study of molecular identifiers for immune sequencing clone quantification (dated by TCRdb to 2016 to 2019). Library preparation was by PCR. Sequencing used a NextSeq 500. TCRdb reprocessed the public reads (quality trimming at Q25 with fastp, clone calling with MiXCR) and kept in-frame beta chains. Each record represents a unique CDR3 protein, reported with the most common genes and DNA among its rows. The sample has some 590,000 distinct CDR3 sequences on record, about 25% of them singletons. About 0.81% of the sample is in the top ten clones. The sequencing input was naive CD8+ T cells from blood, with Jurkat cell RNA spiked in. Sample cell subset or site, as interpreted from the label and publication: FACS-sorted CD8+CD4-CCR7+CD45RA+ naive T cells. All receptors derive from a human donor in good health. Some libraries in this study had Jurkat cell RNA spiked in.

In regard to this clonotype: A much larger clonotype is one base distant, so this may be a read error. This sequence joins TRBV6-2 or TRBV6-3 and TRBJ2-3; TRBD2 agrees at 7 bases. This CDR3 is built from 13 residues. The germline V gene has CDR1 MNHEY and CDR2 SVGEGT. CDR3 DNA: TGTGCCTGCAGCCCGCGCCGGGACTACGAGCAGTATTTT. It is translated as CACSPRRDYEQYF.

About this clonotype itself: Given a much more abundant clone one base away, this may be a read error. The conserved final phenylalanine or tryptophan is absent from the CDR3, which likely points to a read error. The V and J genes are TRBV9 and TRBJ2-3; no clear D gene. Per germline, CDR1 SGDLS and CDR2 YYNGEE. The CDR3 has 15 residues. V was cut by 0 bases and J by 1 base, with 9 bases left in between. CDR3 nucleotides: TGTGCCAGCAGCGTAGCGACTGTTGGCACAGATACGCAGTATATT. Its translation is CASSVATVGTDTQYI.

This chain joins TRBV7-7 and TRBJ2-2, with D possibly being TRBD2 (6 bases). Trimming removed 5 bases from V and 4 bases from J, with 17 bases in between. Germline V gene data show CDR1 as SSHAT and CDR2 as FNYEAQ (reference sequence). The CDR3 is 16 amino acids. CDR3 amino acids: CASSPWLQGGTGELFF. CDR3 nucleotides: TGTGCCAGCAGCCCTTGGTTGCAGGGAGGCACCGGGGAGCTGTTTTTT.

This clonotype appeared many times. The genes are TRBV28 and TRBJ1-1; 7 nucleotides match TRBD1. Trimming cost V 5 bases and J 0 bases; bases outside gene matches: 6. The CDR3 runs 15 residues. CDR1 MDHEN and CDR2 SYDVKM come from the germline V gene. CDR3 sequence: CASSRTGTLNTEAFF. DNA for the CDR3: TGTGCCAGCAGTCGGACAGGAACCCTGAACACTGAAGCTTTCTTT.

Turning to this clonotype: This sequence may be a read error, since a much larger clone differs from it by one base. The genes are TRBV28 and TRBJ1-1; TRBD1 might be the D (5 bases). From germline, CDR1 is MDHEN and CDR2 SYDVKM. The CDR3 contains 12 residues. V shed 6 bases and J shed 9 bases, with 14 bases lying between them. CDR3 loop: CASSLDSPKAFF. The CDR3 bases are TGTGCCAGCAGCCTAGACAGTCCTAAAGCTTTCTTT.

This clonotype has a single count. A read error may be the cause here, since a much bigger clone is one base away. The CDR3: CASSVATVAGAGEQVF. The CDR3 coding sequence is TGTGCCAGCAGCGTAGCTACGGTAGCGGGGGCGGGTGAGCAGGTCTTC. The J gene is TRBJ2-1, the V gene TRBV9; 9 positions match TRBD2. The CDR3 totals 16 residues. Germline V gives CDR1 SGDLS, CDR2 YYNGEE. The full variable domain, completed using reference TRBV9 and TRBJ2-1, is DSGVTQTPKHLITATGQRVTLRCSPRSGDLSVYWYQQSLDQGLQFLIQYYNGEERAKGNILERFSAQQFPDLHSELNLSSLELGDSALYFCASSVATVAGAGEQVFGPGTRLTVL.

The chain has TRBV27 and TRBJ1-1; a possible D gene is TRBD1 (6 bases). The germline V gene has CDR1 MNHEY and CDR2 SMNVEV (reference sequence). The CDR3 consists of 16 residues. V lost 4 bases to trimming and J lost 6 bases, with 21 bases between them. The CDR3 DNA is TGTGCCAGCAGTTCAATTCTATCCAGGGGTAACGCTGAAGCTTTCTTT. Residues: CASSSILSRGNAEAFF.

In the case of this clonotype: Possible read error: a much larger clone is one base away. The rearrangement joins TRBV4-3 to TRBJ2-7; D is possibly TRBD1 (5 bases). V dropped 0 bases and J dropped 6 bases, with 9 bases sitting between them. This CDR3 spans 13 amino acids. Germline CDR1 LGHNA, CDR2 YSLEER. The DNA for the CDR3 is TGCGCCAGCAGCCAAGATGTAGGGGTCGAGCAGTACTTC. Encoded protein: CASSQDVGVEQYF.

This clonotype was recorded only once. Possible read error: a much larger clone is one base away. The rearrangement links TRBV28 to TRBJ2-7, with no clear D. V lost 7 bases and J 4 bases, leaving 17 bases between the germline ends. The length of the CDR3 is 14 residues. The germline CDR1 and CDR2 sequences are MDHEN and SYDVKM. CDR3 nucleotides: TGTGCCAGCATTTCACCGTGGGCCCCATACGAGCAGTACTTC. Its translation: CASISPWAPYEQYF.

This clonotype was recorded at least ten times. V gene TRBV12-3 or TRBV12-4 combines with J gene TRBJ2-3, with unresolved D. CDR3 length: 12 residues. The ends were cut back, 5 bases at V and 4 bases at J, with 7 bases in the middle. The CDR3 DNA is TGTGCCAGCAGTCGTTATTCAGATACGCAGTATTTT. Residues: CASSRYSDTQYF.

This clonotype has a count of ten or more. The rearrangement joins TRBV7-9 to TRBJ1-5; 9 bases match TRBD1. The CDR3 sequence is 14 residues long. The V segment lost 5 bases and the J segment 8 bases; nucleotides outside the gene matches: 7. Per germline, CDR1 SEHNR and CDR2 FQNEAQ (reference sequence). CDR3 amino acids: CASSVGTGSEPQHF. The CDR3 DNA sequence: TGTGCCAGCAGCGTCGGGACAGGGAGCGAGCCCCAGCATTTT.